This T cell receptor (beta chain) was recorded in a study of blood T cell repertoires in COVID-19. The overall study: The United States, Italy and Spain provided the acute and convalescent COVID-19 samples. In each case, the material was cDNA or gDNA derived from T cells, B-cell-depleted T cells, or PBMCs.

As processed by the authors: Amplification from reference gene primers served as the basis for estimated nucleated cell counts. TCRdb keeps only in-frame clones here, not all; method: immunoSEQ multiplex PCR. V and J calls and clone size come straight from that table; D and trimming were deduced from the DNA. The table includes fewer than 110,000 clones, about 90% detected once. Germline lookup yields CDR1 ENHRY and CDR2 SYGVKD. CDR3 length: 16 residues. V dropped 4 bases and J dropped 3 bases, with 16 bases sitting between them. The sequencing input was peripheral blood. This receptor was obtained from a human donor in a cohort sampled during active COVID-19. The rearrangement uses TRBV10-3 and TRBJ1-3; D perhaps matches TRBD1 (5 bases). In nucleotides, the CDR3 is TGTGCCATCAGTGGGGGCAGCCCGTCAGATGGAAACACCATATATTTT. This gives the protein CAISGGSPSDGNTIYF.